The 12 T cell receptor beta chains given below trace back to one sample, sequenced in a study of CD8+ T cells in alopecia areata. Cutaneous lymph nodes were pooled and cells sorted by CD4, CD8alpha, NKG2D, NKG2ACE and more. Extracted RNA was reverse transcribed, and the resulting cDNA served as sequencing template. TCRdb's table, derived via immunoSEQ multiplex PCR, lists solely in-frame clones and lacks some. This sample has around 300,000 clones, each found more than once. Sequencing input: CD4+ T cells sorted from a lymph node. The receptors shown here come from a C3H/HeJ mouse with alopecia areata. Mouse MHC haplotype: H2-k.

To note about this clone: It may be a read error: a sequence one base away is much more abundant. All gene names here are mouse names. The read halts 4 residues ahead of the CDR3 end, with the missing end drawn from the germline J gene. This chain connects TRBV19 to TRBJ1-1; 7 nucleotides agree with TRBD1. V gave up 5 bases and J gave up 0 bases; unmatched junction bases: 4. The CDR3 is 14 residues long. Germline assignment: CDR1 FNHDT and CDR2 SITEND (reference sequence). The CDR3 sequence: CASRGTAANTEVFF. The covered CDR3 bases are TGTGCCAGCAGAGGGACAGCTGCAAACACA. Variable domain in full (rest from reference TRBV19 and TRBJ1-1): GGIITQTPKFLIGQEGQKLTLKCQQNFNHDTMYWYRQDSGKGLRLIYYSITENDLQKGDLSEGYDASREKKSSFSLTVTSAQKNEMAVFLCASRGTAANTEVFFGKGTRLTVV.

This clone has ten or more counts. Each gene name is a mouse one. The CDR3 extends 4 residues past the end of the read, so its final part is completed from the germline J gene. This CDR3 is also generated by other DNA sequences in the sample. The chain carries TRBV1 and TRBJ2-3, with 9 bases aligning to TRBD2. V lost 4 bases, J lost 0 bases, and 2 bases stayed unmatched. Germline V gives CDR1 NSQYPW, CDR2 LRSPGD (reference sequence). The CDR3 is 15 residues long. CDR3: CTCSGLGASAETLYF. CDR3 bases read: TGCACCTGCAGTGGACTGGGGGCTAGTGCAGAA.

At least ten counts were recorded for this clone. Mouse gene names and germline throughout. The read terminates 4 residues ahead of where the CDR3 ends, so the germline J gene completes it. This sequence joins TRBV13-1 and TRBJ2-7, with 10 bases identical to TRBD2. This CDR3 is built from 14 residues. V was pared by 3 bases and J by 3 bases, with 3 bases of the junction left unmatched. Per germline, CDR1 NSHNY and CDR2 SYGAGN. The CDR3 region is CASSGTGGNYEQYF. CDR3 DNA (partial): TGTGCCAGCAGTGGGACTGGGGGAAACTAT.

About this clone: The germline and genes are mouse ones. The CDR3 goes on 4 residues after the read ends, and that part is filled in from the germline J gene. V gene TRBV17 combines with J gene TRBJ1-1, with D unclear. The CDR3 sequence is 13 residues long. Germline loops: CDR1 MNHDT, CDR2 YYDKIL. The V gene lost 5 bases and the J gene lost 4 bases, with 11 bases spanning the gap. CDR3 protein: CASSFGVGTEVFF. The part of the CDR3 DNA that was read is TGTGCTAGCAGTTTTGGGGTGGGCACA.

About this clone itself: Any gene name here is a mouse gene name. The read terminates 4 residues before the CDR3 end, so the remaining end is supplied by the germline J gene. V and J are TRBV19 and TRBJ1-1; the D gene is possibly TRBD1 (6 bases). CDR3 size: 15 residues. V lost 2 bases and J 1 base, leaving 12 bases between the germline ends. Germline V gene data show CDR1 as FNHDT and CDR2 as SITEND (reference sequence). Partial CDR3 DNA: TGTGCCAGCAGTATTCAGTTCAGGGGAAACACA. It translates to CASSIQFRGNT. The entire CDR3 protein reads CASSIQFRGNTEVFF.

The sample holds a few counts of this clone. The gene names given are mouse names. The read ends 3 residues early relative to the CDR3; the germline J gene fills the gap. The chain joins TRBV31 to TRBJ1-6; 10 nucleotides line up with TRBD1. TRBJ1-6 is an open reading frame, and its role is uncertain. Losses at the gene ends were 2 bases for V and 0 bases for J; bases not matched to a gene: 4. In germline, CDR1 is GKSSPN, CDR2 SITVG. The CDR3 spans 17 residues. The sequenced CDR3 bases are TGTGCCTGGAGTAACAGACAGGGGGCTTCCTATAATTCGCCC. It specifies CAWSNRQGASYNSP. The whole CDR3 sequence is CAWSNRQGASYNSPLYF.

This clone was seen more than once but under ten times. The gene symbols are mouse symbols. The CDR3 end is not reached by the read, which stops 4 residues before it; the germline J gene fills it in. This chain links TRBV1 with TRBJ2-7; 8 bases fit TRBD1. CDR1 NSQYPW and CDR2 LRSPGD come from the germline V gene (reference sequence). CDR3 length equals 13 residues. Losses at the gene ends were 5 bases for V and 3 bases for J; bases not matched to a gene: 3. The CDR3 reads CTCSLGQVYEQYF. The sequenced CDR3 bases are TGCACCTGCAGTCTGGGACAGGTCTAT.

The table lists this clone with a few counts. The gene names given are mouse names. Read data end 4 residues before the CDR3 end; the end is taken from the germline J gene. This chain links TRBV31 with TRBJ2-3, with 14 bases fitting TRBD2. This CDR3 is 15 amino acids long. Germline V CDR1 and CDR2: GKSSPN, SITVG. The V gene end was trimmed by 3 bases and the J gene end by 2 bases; junction bases not matched to a gene: 1. The CDR3 region is CAWRGLGGLAETLYF. The sequenced CDR3 bases are TGTGCCTGGAGGGGACTGGGGGGGCTTGCAGAA.

Concerning this clone itself: Germline and genes: mouse. The read stops 4 residues short of the end of the CDR3; the missing end is completed from the germline J gene. The rearrangement links TRBV5 to TRBJ2-5, with TRBD1 matching over 9 bases. The germline CDR1 and CDR2 sequences are LGHNA and YNLKQL (reference sequence). The CDR3 is made up of 14 amino acids. The CDR3: CASSHGQGRDTQYF. The sequenced CDR3 bases are TGTGCCAGCAGCCATGGACAGGGGAGAGAC.

Notes on this clone: All gene names here are mouse names. The read is 4 residues too short to cover the CDR3 end, so that end is filled in from the germline J gene. The chain employs TRBV13-1 and TRBJ2-3, with D perhaps matching TRBD1 (6 bases). CDR1 and CDR2 from the germline V gene are NSHNY and SYGAGN. This CDR3 is 16 amino acids long. The ends were cut back, 3 bases at V and 0 bases at J, with 14 bases in the middle. The CDR3 protein is CASSGGRTASAETLYF. CDR3 bases read: TGTGCCAGCAGTGGTGGTCGGACAGCTAGTGCAGAA.

Details on this clone: Any gene name here is a mouse gene name. The read comes to an end 4 residues before the CDR3 does, leaving the germline J gene to fill in the end. The chain is built from TRBV5 and TRBJ2-5, with D possibly TRBD2 on 7 matching bases. With 0 bases removed from V and 3 bases from J, the gap between germline ends came to 13 bases. CDR1 and CDR2 (germline): LGHNA, YNLKQL (reference sequence). The CDR3 loop spans 16 amino acids. The CDR3 protein is CASSQDDLGAQDTQYF. The CDR3 bases that were read are TGTGCCAGCAGCCAAGATGATCTGGGGGCTCAAGAC.

In the case of this clone: Gene names denote mouse genes. The read is 4 residues too short to cover the CDR3 end, so that end is filled in from the germline J gene. The rearrangement uses TRBV13-1 and TRBJ2-5; 11 nucleotides line up with TRBD2. The V and J ends lost 3 bases and 0 bases, in that order; junction bases with no gene match: 3. The CDR3 consists of 16 residues. Germline V gene lookup returns CDR1 NSHNY and CDR2 SYGAGN. The sequenced CDR3 bases are TGTGCCAGCAGTGTCGGGACTGGGGGCAACCAAGAC. The encoded protein is CASSVGTGGNQD. The entire CDR3 protein is CASSVGTGGNQDTQYF.